This T cell receptor beta chain was obtained from a study of shared clonotypes between healthy human individuals. Study as a whole: Serving as donors were two women and three men, whose ages spanned 18 to 49.

Study results and caveats: Donor clonotype sharing was expected to depend on sequencing depth.

Assay execution proceeded at the deep level. 300 ng DNA, roughly 27,000 T cell genomes, went into unsorted PBMC replicate PCRs. Measured with immunoSEQ multiplex PCR; TCRdb has only the in-frame clones, and not every one. Seen here are roughly 450,000 clones, 79% observed once, and the top ten hold approximately 13%. Worth noting for this clone: No antigen is known for it.

The CDR3 is 15 residues long. Germline CDR1 and CDR2: SGHNT and YYREEE (reference sequence). Trimming left V 4 bases short and J 0 bases short, with 11 bases between. This chain connects TRBV5-4 to TRBJ1-3; a weak D match, TRBD1 (5 bases). This receptor was identified in a middle-aged woman in good health. Some clones in this sample may be carry-over from other donors' samples. Sequencing was done on a sample of PBMCs. CDR3 in DNA: TGTGCCAGCAGCGGGGGGGTGGCCTCTGGAAACACCATATATTTT. The encoded protein is CASSGGVASGNTIYF.